What follows are 13 T cell receptor beta chains derived from one specimen sequenced in a study of blood T cells in healthy people across ages. With a J-beta primer mix and a sample-barcoded 5' primer, a second PCR ran roughly 6 to 12 cycles. TCRdb re-called the 5' RACE reads with MiXCR, one entry per CDR3 protein. Here the sample spans more than 700,000 distinct CDR3 sequences, approximately 53% being singletons. The sequenced sample consisted of blood. Receptor source: an older man in good health.

This clonotype appeared a few times. This rearrangement joins TRBV5-1 to TRBJ2-4; 8 bases line up with TRBD1. Trimming at V came to 4 bases and at J to 2 bases, leaving 11 bases not matched to a gene. The CDR3 loop spans 17 amino acids. Germline V lookup: CDR1 SGHRS, CDR2 YFSETQ. The CDR3 DNA reads TGCGCCAGCAGCGCATTCCCGGGACAGGCGACCAAAAACATTCAGTACTTC. Translation: CASSAFPGQATKNIQYF.

This clonotype was seen a few times. The rearrangement joins TRBV27 to TRBJ2-1, with 10 bases identical to TRBD2. CDR1 MNHEY and CDR2 SMNVEV come from the germline V gene (reference sequence). The CDR3 extends over 17 amino acids. J lost 4 bases, V lost 1 base, and 7 bases had no gene match. The DNA for the CDR3 is TGTGCCAGCAGTTTATGGGGTGGACTAGCGGATTACAATGAGCAGTTCTTC. This encodes CASSLWGGLADYNEQFF.

This chain links TRBV7-9 with TRBJ2-7; D unclear. Trimming cost V 3 bases and J 9 bases, with 15 bases left between them. This CDR3 contains 13 residues. Germline values: CDR1 SEHNR, CDR2 FQNEAQ (reference sequence). The chain's CDR3 is CASSFLDLSGQYF. CDR3 DNA sequence: TGTGCCAGCAGCTTTTTAGACTTGTCAGGGCAGTACTTC.

The chain carries TRBV3-1 and TRBJ1-2; 8 bases fit TRBD1. The CDR3 length is 12 residues. The germline V gene has CDR1 LGHDT and CDR2 YNNKEL (reference sequence). J gave up 8 bases and V 3 bases, and 2 bases lay outside the gene matches. The CDR3 loop is CASSHDRGGYTF. CDR3 DNA sequence: TGTGCCAGCAGCCATGACAGGGGCGGCTACACCTTC.

The chain has TRBV20-1 and TRBJ2-1; TRBD1 matches at 9 bases. Germline CDR1 is DFQATT and CDR2 is SNEGSKA (reference sequence). This CDR3 region has 15 residues. After removal of 2 bases from V and 6 bases from J, the junction contained 8 bases not matched to a gene. CDR3: CSARSGTGSPNEQFF. The DNA of the CDR3 is TGCAGTGCTAGATCCGGGACAGGGTCCCCCAATGAGCAGTTCTTC.

CDR3 sequence: CASSASPLAGNNEQYF. The CDR3 DNA follows: TGCGCCAGCAGCGCCTCCCCCCTAGCGGGGAACAATGAGCAGTACTTC. The V call is TRBV5-1, the J call TRBJ2-5, with TRBD2 identical over 9 bases. Trimming cost V 4 bases and J 11 bases; bases outside gene matches: 18. Germline CDR1 reads SGHRS; CDR2 reads YFSETQ. This CDR3 is built from 16 residues.

The chain combines TRBV2 with TRBJ1-1; 7 bases line up with TRBD1. CDR1 and CDR2 from the germline V gene are SNHLY and FYNNEI. The CDR3 has 15 amino acids. The junction had 6 bases not matched to a gene; V was cut back by 4 bases and J by 1 base. The CDR3 DNA is TGTGCCAGCAGTGTTAGGGGGCTACAGAACACTGAAGCTTTCTTT. It yields the protein CASSVRGLQNTEAFF.

The genes are TRBV10-2 and TRBJ2-1, with TRBD1 matching over 7 bases. With V trimmed by 4 bases and J by 9 bases, 15 bases remained unmatched. Germline V gene sequence: CDR1 WSHSY, CDR2 SAAADI. The CDR3 consists of 16 residues. The CDR3 coding sequence is TGCGCCAGCAGTGTTGGTTTGGTAAGGGGGCAGGGTGAGCAGTTCTTC. It yields the protein CASSVGLVRGQGEQFF.

V usage is TRBV28 and J usage is TRBJ2-5, with 13 nucleotides matching TRBD2. The V gene end was trimmed by 4 bases and the J gene end by 11 bases; junction bases not matched to a gene: 19. The CDR3 spans 18 residues. Germline CDR1 and CDR2: MDHEN and SYDVKM. The CDR3 is CASSSSLGLAGSWNEQYF. CDR3 nucleotides: TGTGCCAGCAGTTCGAGTCTGGGACTAGCGGGATCTTGGAATGAGCAGTACTTC. The complete variable domain, with remaining parts taken from reference TRBV28 and TRBJ2-5, reads DVKVTQSSRYLVKRTGEKVFLECVQDMDHENMFWYRQDPGLGLRLIYFSYDVKMKEKGDIPEGYSVSREKKERFSLILESASTNQTSMYLCASSSSLGLAGSWNEQYFGPGTRLLVL.

The V and J genes are TRBV7-2 and TRBJ2-1; the D is unclear. Germline CDR1 reads SGHTA; CDR2 reads FQGNSA. The CDR3 is 15 residues long. The ends were cut back, 5 bases at V and 0 bases at J, with 11 bases in the middle. CDR3 in DNA: TGTGCCAGCAGCCCCGACACTGGCTCCTACAATGAGCAGTTCTTC. Its translation is CASSPDTGSYNEQFF.

This clonotype was counted once. The chain carries TRBV6-2 or TRBV6-3 and TRBJ2-7, with 10 bases identical to TRBD1. The V gene's germline CDR1 is MNHEY and CDR2 SVGEGT. The CDR3 spans 16 residues. V lost 7 bases to trimming and J lost 0 bases; unmatched junction nucleotides: 9. This CDR3 is CASNPSGTGVSYEQYF. The CDR3 nucleotides read TGTGCCAGCAACCCCTCCGGGACAGGGGTCTCCTACGAGCAGTACTTC.

The chain combines TRBV6-1 with TRBJ2-5, with TRBD2 matching 12 bases. V shed 5 bases and J 2 bases; nucleotides not matched to a gene: 21. The CDR3 runs 21 residues. Per germline, CDR1 MNHNS and CDR2 SASEGT. CDR3 sequence: CASSPKPLAGGPGRVQETQYF. The CDR3 DNA is TGTGCCAGCAGTCCAAAGCCGCTAGCGGGAGGGCCGGGTCGGGTTCAAGAGACCCAGTACTTC.

This clonotype appeared a few times. V and J are TRBV10-3 and TRBJ2-5; tentative D call: TRBD2 (5 bases). The V and J ends lost 4 bases and 1 base respectively, with 10 bases between them. There are 14 residues in the CDR3. CDR1 and CDR2 from the germline V gene are ENHRY and SYGVKD. The CDR3 here is CAISALSGQETQYF. CDR3 DNA: TGTGCCATCAGTGCACTAAGCGGCCAAGAGACCCAGTACTTC.